Detailed here is one T cell receptor (beta chain). Its antigen is unidentified. The trim removed 7 bases at V and 2 bases at J, leaving 5 bases unmatched. The CDR3 has 13 residues. Germline CDR1 SEHNR, CDR2 FQNEAQ (reference sequence). These data are taken from a study of siplizumab effects on memory and regulatory T cells. Whole-study findings and limits: Controls had roughly 28% Treg-derived mappable alloreactive CD4+ clones on average, versus around 64% with siplizumab. Among sequences traceable to unstimulated CD4+ memory cells, alloreactive ones were significantly reduced by siplizumab. The study found naive T cells seemingly more diverse than memory cells and seemingly major alloresponse contributors.

Assays covered roughly 9.8 x 10^4 TCR templates per sample. Assay: immunoSEQ multiplex PCR; the TCRdb copy retains only in-frame clones and omits some. This repertoire shows around 97,000 clones, over 90% found once; its top ten account for roughly 1.3%. The V and J genes are TRBV7-9 and TRBJ2-7; 7 nucleotides align to TRBD2. This receptor was identified in a human donor in good health. The sequenced material came from non-Treg CD4+ T cells sorted from blood. In DNA form, the CDR3 reads TGTGCCAGCAAGAGGGGAGGGACCTACGAGCAGTACTTC. This encodes CASKRGGTYEQYF.